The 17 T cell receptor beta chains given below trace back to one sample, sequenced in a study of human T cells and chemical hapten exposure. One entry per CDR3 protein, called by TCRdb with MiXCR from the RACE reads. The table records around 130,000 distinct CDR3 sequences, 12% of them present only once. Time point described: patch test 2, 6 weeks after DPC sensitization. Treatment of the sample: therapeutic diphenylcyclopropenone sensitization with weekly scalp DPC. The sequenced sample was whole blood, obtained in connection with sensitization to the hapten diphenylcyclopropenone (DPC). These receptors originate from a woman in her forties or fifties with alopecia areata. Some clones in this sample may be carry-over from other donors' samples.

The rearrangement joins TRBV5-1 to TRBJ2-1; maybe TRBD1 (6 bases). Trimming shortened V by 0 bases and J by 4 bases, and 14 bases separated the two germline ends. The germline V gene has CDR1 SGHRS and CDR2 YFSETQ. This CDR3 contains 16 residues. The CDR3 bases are TGCGCCAGCAGCTTGGAAGGCAGGGGTACGTACAATGAGCAGTTCTTC. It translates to CASSLEGRGTYNEQFF.

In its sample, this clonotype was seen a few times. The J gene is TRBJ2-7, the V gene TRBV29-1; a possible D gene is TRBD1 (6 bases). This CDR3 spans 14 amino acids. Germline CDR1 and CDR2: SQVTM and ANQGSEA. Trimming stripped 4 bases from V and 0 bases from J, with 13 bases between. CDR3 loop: CSVGTAPDSYEQYF. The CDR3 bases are TGCAGCGTTGGGACAGCTCCTGACTCCTACGAGCAGTACTTC.

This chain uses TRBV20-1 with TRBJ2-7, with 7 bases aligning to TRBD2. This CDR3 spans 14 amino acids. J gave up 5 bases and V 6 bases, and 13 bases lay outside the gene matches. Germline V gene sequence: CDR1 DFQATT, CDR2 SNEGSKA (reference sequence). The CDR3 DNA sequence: TGCAGTGCCCGTCTACGACTAGCTCTAGACGAGCAGTACTTC. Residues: CSARLRLALDEQYF.

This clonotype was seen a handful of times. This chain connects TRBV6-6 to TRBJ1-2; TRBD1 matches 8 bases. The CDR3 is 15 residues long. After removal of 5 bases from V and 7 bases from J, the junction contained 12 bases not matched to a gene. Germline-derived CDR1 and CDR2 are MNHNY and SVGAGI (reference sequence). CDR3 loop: CASSAPNQGAVGYTF. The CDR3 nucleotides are TGTGCCAGCAGTGCCCCCAACCAGGGGGCGGTTGGCTACACCTTC.

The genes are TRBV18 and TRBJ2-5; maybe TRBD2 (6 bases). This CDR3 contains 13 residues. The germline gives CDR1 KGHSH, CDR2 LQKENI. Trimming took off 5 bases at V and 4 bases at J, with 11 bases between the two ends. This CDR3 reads CASSSLAGETQYF. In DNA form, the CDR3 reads TGTGCCAGCTCATCACTAGCAGGAGAGACCCAGTACTTC.

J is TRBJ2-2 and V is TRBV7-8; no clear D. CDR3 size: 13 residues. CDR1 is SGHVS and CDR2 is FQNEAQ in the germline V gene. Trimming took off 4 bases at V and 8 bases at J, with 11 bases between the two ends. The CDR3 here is CASSYRVLGELFF. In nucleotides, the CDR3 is TGTGCCAGCAGCTACAGAGTCTTGGGGGAGCTGTTTTTT.

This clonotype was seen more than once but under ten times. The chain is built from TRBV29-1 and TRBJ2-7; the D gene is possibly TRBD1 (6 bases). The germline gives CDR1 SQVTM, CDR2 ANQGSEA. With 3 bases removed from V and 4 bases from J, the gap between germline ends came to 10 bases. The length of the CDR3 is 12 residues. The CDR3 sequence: CSVELQGYEQYF. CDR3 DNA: TGCAGCGTTGAGTTACAGGGTTACGAGCAGTACTTC.

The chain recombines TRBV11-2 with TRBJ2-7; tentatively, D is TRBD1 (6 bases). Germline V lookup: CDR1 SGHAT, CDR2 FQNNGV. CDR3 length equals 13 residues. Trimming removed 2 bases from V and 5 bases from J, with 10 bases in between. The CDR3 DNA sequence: TGTGCCAGCAGCTTACAGGGGTTCGACGAGCAGTACTTC. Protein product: CASSLQGFDEQYF.

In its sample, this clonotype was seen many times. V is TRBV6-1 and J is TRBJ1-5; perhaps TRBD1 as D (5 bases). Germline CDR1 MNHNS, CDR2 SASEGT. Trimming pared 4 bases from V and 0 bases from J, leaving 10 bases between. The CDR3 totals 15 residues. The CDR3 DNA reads TGTGCCAGCAGTGGAGACAGTTATAGCAATCAGCCCCAGCATTTT. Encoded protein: CASSGDSYSNQPQHF.

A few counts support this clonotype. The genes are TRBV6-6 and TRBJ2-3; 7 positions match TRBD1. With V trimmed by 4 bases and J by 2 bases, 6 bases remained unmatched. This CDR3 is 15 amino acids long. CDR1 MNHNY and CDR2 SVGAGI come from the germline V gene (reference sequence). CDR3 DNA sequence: TGTGCCAGCAGTTTTCCGGGACAGAACACAGATACGCAGTATTTT. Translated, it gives CASSFPGQNTDTQYF.

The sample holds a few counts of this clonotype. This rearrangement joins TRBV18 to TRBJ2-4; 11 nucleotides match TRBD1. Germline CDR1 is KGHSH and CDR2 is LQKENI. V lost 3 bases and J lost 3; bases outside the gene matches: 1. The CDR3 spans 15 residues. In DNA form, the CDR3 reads TGTGCCAGCTCACCGGGACAGGGGGGCAAAAACATTCAGTACTTC. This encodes CASSPGQGGKNIQYF. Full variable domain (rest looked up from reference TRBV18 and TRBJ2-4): NAGVMQNPRHLVRRRGQEARLRCSPMKGHSHVYWYRQLPEEGLKFMVYLQKENIIDESGMPKERFSAEFPKEGPSILRIQQVVRGDSAAYFCASSPGQGGKNIQYFGAGTRLSVL.

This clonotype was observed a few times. CDR3 nucleotide sequence: TGTGCCAGCAGCTTAGGGGCGGGCAGCCAGACCCAGTACTTC. Translating gives CASSLGAGSQTQYF. The chain uses TRBV7-2 and TRBJ2-5; D is possibly TRBD2 (5 bases). Germline loops: CDR1 SGHTA, CDR2 FQGNSA. V dropped 1 base and J dropped 6 bases, with 12 bases sitting between them. The CDR3 runs to 14 residues.

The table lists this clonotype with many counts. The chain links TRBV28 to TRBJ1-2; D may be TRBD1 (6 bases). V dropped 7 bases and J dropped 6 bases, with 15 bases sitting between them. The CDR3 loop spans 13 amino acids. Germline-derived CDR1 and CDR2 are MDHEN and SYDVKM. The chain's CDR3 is CASTGGGLNGYTF. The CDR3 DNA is TGTGCCAGCACGGGTGGGGGGCTCAATGGCTACACCTTC.

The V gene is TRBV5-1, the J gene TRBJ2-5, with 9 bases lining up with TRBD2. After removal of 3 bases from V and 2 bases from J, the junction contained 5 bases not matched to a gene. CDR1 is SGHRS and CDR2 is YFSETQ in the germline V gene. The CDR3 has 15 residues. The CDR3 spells CASSSSGGPQETQYF. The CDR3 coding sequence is TGCGCCAGCAGCTCCAGCGGGGGGCCACAAGAGACCCAGTACTTC.

CDR3 nucleotides: TGCAGCGCAGGACATAATCAAGAGACCCAGTACTTC. Translating it yields CSAGHNQETQYF. The chain combines TRBV29-1 with TRBJ2-5, with D perhaps matching TRBD1 (5 bases). This CDR3 spans 12 amino acids. Trimming cost V 7 bases and J 2 bases, with 11 bases left between them. Germline CDR1 is SQVTM and CDR2 is ANQGSEA.

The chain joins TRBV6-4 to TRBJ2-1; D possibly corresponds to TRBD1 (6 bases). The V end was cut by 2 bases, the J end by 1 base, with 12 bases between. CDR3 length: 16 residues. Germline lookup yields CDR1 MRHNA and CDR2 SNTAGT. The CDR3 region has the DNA TGTGCCAGCAGTGACCGACCCGGGACATCCTACAATGAGCAGTTCTTC. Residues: CASSDRPGTSYNEQFF.

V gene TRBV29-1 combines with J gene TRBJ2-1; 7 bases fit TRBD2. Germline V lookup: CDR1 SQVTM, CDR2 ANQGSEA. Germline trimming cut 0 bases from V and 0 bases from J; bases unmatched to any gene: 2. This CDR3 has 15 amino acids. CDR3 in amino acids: CSVEDWDYSYNEQFF. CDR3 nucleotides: TGCAGCGTTGAAGACTGGGACTACTCCTACAATGAGCAGTTCTTC.